These T cell receptor beta chains were read from a single sample in a study of T-cell reconstitution after alpha-beta-depleted transplantation in children. MiXCR was run by TCRdb on the PCR reads, yielding one entry per CDR3 protein. The table lists fewer than 400,000 distinct CDR3 sequences, roughly 21% of them singletons. This material consisted of PBMCs, mostly from graft donor cells, taken 180 days after TCRalphabeta/CD19-depleted stem cell transplant. Receptor source: a male patient between 5 and 17 years old who had a stem cell transplant for acute lymphoblastic leukemia, so the T cells may come from the graft donor. Both conserved end residues are part of each CDR3. Fields, in order: J gene, V gene, D gene, clone size, CDR3 DNA, CDR3 protein. The D gene is left open where the match is weak. Not all rows give a size; the values are once, few, many and, for expanded clones, a class.

TRBJ2-7,TRBV10-3,TRBD1,few,TGTGCCATCAGTGAGACGGGACAGGGTAGCTACGAGCAGTACTTC,CAISETGQGSYEQYF
TRBJ2-4,TRBV11-2,TRBD2,.,TGTGCCAGCAGCTCTAGGACTAGGGCCAAAAACATTCAGTACTTC,CASSSRTRAKNIQYF
TRBJ2-4,TRBV4-1,.,.,TGCGCCAGCAGCCAAGGGCGACTAGGGGCCGGGGCCAAAAACATTCAGTACTTC,CASSQGRLGAGAKNIQYF
TRBJ1-1,TRBV6-1,.,few,TGTGCCAGCAGCCCCAACTTGAACACTGAAGCTTTCTTT,CASSPNLNTEAFF
TRBJ2-5,TRBV10-1,.,.,TGCGCCAGCAGTGGAGCCCGAGGGGGTGGAGAGACCCAGTACTTC,CASSGARGGGETQYF
TRBJ2-3,TRBV20-1,TRBD2,few,TGCAGCGCGCTAGCGGGAGGGCCAGATACGCAGTATTTT,CSALAGGPDTQYF
TRBJ2-5,TRBV21-1,.,few,TGTGCCAGCAGCAAGACAGGCGAAAAAGGAGGGACCCAGTACTTC,CASSKTGEKGGTQYF
TRBJ2-3,TRBV4-2,.,.,TGTGCCAGCAGGCTCACTGAAGCTAGCACAGATACGCAGTATTTT,CASRLTEASTDTQYF
TRBJ1-3,TRBV6-5,.,.,TGTGCCAGCAGTTACTCCATGGGTGCTAGTGGAAACACCATATATTTT,CASSYSMGASGNTIYF
TRBJ1-1,TRBV5-8,TRBD1,few,TGTGCCAGCAGCTTGCTATTTGATGACAGGGGTGAAGCTTTCTTT,CASSLLFDDRGEAFF
TRBJ2-4,TRBV2,.,.,TGTGCCAGCAAAACTAGCACCAAAAACATTCAGTACTTC,CASKTSTKNIQYF
TRBJ2-3,TRBV14,.,.,TGTGCCAGCAGCCAAGTTGACACAGATACGCAGTATTTT,CASSQVDTDTQYF
TRBJ1-2,TRBV20-1,.,.,TGCAGTCCCGCGACAGGCTATGGCTACACCTTC,CSPATGYGYTF
TRBJ2-1,TRBV7-9,.,few,TGTGCCATCAGGGACAATGAGCAGTTCTTC,CAIRDNEQFF
TRBJ2-3,TRBV7-9,TRBD1,.,TGTGCCAGCAGCTTCTCCCTGGCCCGACAGGGGGCGACCACAGATACGCAGTATTTT,CASSFSLARQGATTDTQYF
TRBJ2-7,TRBV5-6,.,.,TGTGCCAGCAGCTTGGGACAGAGACAGTACTTC,CASSLGQRQYF
TRBJ2-2,TRBV4-2,TRBD1,few,TGTGCCAGCAGCCAAGGGACAGGGGCGAACACCGGGGAGCTGTTTTTT,CASSQGTGANTGELFF
TRBJ2-7,TRBV9,TRBD1,few,TGTGCCAGCAGCGTCCGGTGGGGGACAGGGGAGGAAAACGAGCAGTACTTC,CASSVRWGTGEENEQYF
TRBJ2-5,TRBV12-3/TRBV12-4,TRBD1,few,TGTGCCAGCACTTGGACAGGACAAGAGACCCAGTACTTC,CASTWTGQETQYF
TRBJ2-1,TRBV11-1,TRBD1,.,TGTGCCAGCCGCTCACACCAAGGACAGGGGGCGAGCTACAATGAGCAGTTCTTC,CASRSHQGQGASYNEQFF
TRBJ1-5,TRBV19,TRBD1,.,TGTGCCAGTAGTTTGCAGGGGGCGCGAGACAATCAGCCCCAGCATTTT,CASSLQGARDNQPQHF
TRBJ2-1,TRBV15,.,.,TGTGCCACCAGCAGAGATTCTAGCCACTACAATGAGCAGTTCTTC,CATSRDSSHYNEQFF
TRBJ2-7,TRBV7-6,TRBD1,.,TGTGCCAGCAGCGACGGACAGGATTCCTACGAGCAGTACTTC,CASSDGQDSYEQYF
TRBJ1-3,TRBV11-2,.,.,TGTGCCAGCAGCTTAGATTTTAAGGGGACGTCTGGAAACACCATATATTTT,CASSLDFKGTSGNTIYF
TRBJ1-1,TRBV29-1,.,few,TGCAGCGTTGATTCAGGGAACACTGAAGCTTTCTTT,CSVDSGNTEAFF
TRBJ2-1,TRBV9,TRBD2,many,TGTGCCAGCAGCGTATTTCTAGCGGGAGGACAGCAGTTCTTC,CASSVFLAGGQQFF
TRBJ2-7,TRBV5-1,.,few,TGCGCCAGCAGCTCCGGGACCCTGGGAGGCTACGAGCAGTACTTC,CASSSGTLGGYEQYF
TRBJ2-7,TRBV15,.,.,TGTGCCACCAGCAGGACGTTCTCCTACGAGCAGTACTTC,CATSRTFSYEQYF
TRBJ1-1,TRBV12-3/TRBV12-4,.,many,TGTGCCAGCAGGAGACCCTGGGGCCTAAGCCAAGCTTTCTTT,CASRRPWGLSQAFF
TRBJ2-7,TRBV7-2,TRBD2,few,TGTGCCAGCAGCTTAGTTTCGGGTTTAGCGGGATCCTACGAGCAGTACTTC,CASSLVSGLAGSYEQYF
TRBJ2-7,TRBV15,TRBD2,few,TGTGCCACCAGCAGAGCGCGGACTAGCAGGGGCTACGAGTACTTC,CATSRARTSRGYEYF
TRBJ2-7,TRBV7-2,TRBD2,.,TGTGCCAGCAGCTTAGTTGGGACTAGCGTTCACGAGCAGTACTTC,CASSLVGTSVHEQYF
TRBJ1-1,TRBV29-1,.,few,TGCAGCGTTGCGGGACGGGGAGGAAGCACTGAAGCTTTCTTT,CSVAGRGGSTEAFF
TRBJ1-1,TRBV5-6,.,.,TGTGCCAGCAGCCTCGGCTGGAATCTGGTGAACACTGAAGCTTTCTTT,CASSLGWNLVNTEAFF
TRBJ1-1,TRBV4-1,.,.,TGCGCCAGCAGCCAAGGACCGTGGGGCGTGATGAACACTGAAGCTTTCTTT,CASSQGPWGVMNTEAFF
TRBJ2-3,TRBV10-1,TRBD1,few,TGCGCCAGCAGCAATGTAGGACAGGGGAGAGATACGCAGTATTTT,CASSNVGQGRDTQYF
TRBJ1-1,TRBV5-1,.,.,TGCGCCAGCAGCTCCAGGGCCTTCAACACTGAAGCTTTCTTT,CASSSRAFNTEAFF
TRBJ2-1,TRBV9,.,few,TGTGCCAGCAGCGTACTCCCGACCGAATACAATGAGCAGTTCTTC,CASSVLPTEYNEQFF
TRBJ2-7,TRBV5-1,.,.,TGCGCCAGCAGAGCAACCGGCCACTACGAGCAGTACTTC,CASRATGHYEQYF
TRBJ2-7,TRBV28,.,few,TGTGCCAGCAAAGGGACTGAAGCCTACGAGCAGTACTTC,CASKGTEAYEQYF
TRBJ2-2,TRBV24-1,TRBD2,few,TGTGCCACCAGTGATCCCAGAGCTAGCGGGAGGACCGGGGAGCTGTTTTTT,CATSDPRASGRTGELFF
TRBJ2-4,TRBV15,.,.,TGTGCCACCAGCAGAGATCGTAAGGACATTCAGTACTTC,CATSRDRKDIQYF
TRBJ1-4,TRBV6-1,TRBD1,few,TGTGCCAGCAGAACGACAGGGGGCTTTGAAAAACTGTTTTTT,CASRTTGGFEKLFF
TRBJ2-7,TRBV4-1,TRBD2,.,TGCGCCAGCAGGCTAGCGGAAGCACTGTGGGAGGGATCCTACGAGCAGTACTTC,CASRLAEALWEGSYEQYF
TRBJ2-7,TRBV9,.,.,TGTGCCAGCAGCGTAGGGCCAGGGGCTTCCTACGAGCAGTACTTC,CASSVGPGASYEQYF
TRBJ2-3,TRBV29-1,.,.,TGCAGCGTTCAAGGGGGAGAAGTCACAGATACGCAGTATTTT,CSVQGGEVTDTQYF
TRBJ2-6,TRBV3-1,.,.,TGTGCCAGCAGCCCACAGGGATGGAATCCGTGGCTGACTTTC,CASSPQGWNPWLTF
TRBJ2-5,TRBV27,.,few,TGTGCCAGCAGTCCTAGGTACTGGGGGGAGACCCAGTACTTC,CASSPRYWGETQYF
TRBJ1-2,TRBV27,.,.,TGTGCCAGCAGTTTACTGGGTCAGGGTGGCTACACCTTC,CASSLLGQGGYTF
TRBJ2-5,TRBV3-1,.,.,TGTGCCACCAGCCGAAGAGGGGGGACCCAAGAGACCCAGTACTTC,CATSRRGGTQETQYF
TRBJ2-3,TRBV6-5,TRBD2,.,TGTGCCAGCAGTTACTCGGGGGGGGGCACAGATACGCAGTATTTT,CASSYSGGGTDTQYF
TRBJ2-2,TRBV20-1,.,.,TGCAGTGTTTTACTAGTGCACACCGGGGAGCCGTTTTTT,CSVLLVHTGEPFF
TRBJ2-3,TRBV5-1,.,.,TGCGCCAGCAGCGGGAGGCCACCCACAGATACGCAGTATTTT,CASSGRPPTDTQYF
TRBJ1-1,TRBV30,TRBD1,.,TGTGCCTGGAGCTGGGTCGTAGGGGGCCGCACTGAAGCTTTCTTT,CAWSWVVGGRTEAFF
TRBJ2-3,TRBV25-1,.,.,TGTGCCAGCAGTGAAAAGACCCTCCTTTTCACAGATACGCAGTATTTT,CASSEKTLLFTDTQYF
TRBJ1-5,TRBV9,.,.,TGTGCCAGCAGCGTAGTGAGCAATCAGCCCCAGCATTTT,CASSVVSNQPQHF
TRBJ2-7,TRBV11-2,TRBD1,.,TGTGCCAGCAGCCGACGGGGACCCGGGACAGCCTCCTACGAGCAGTACTTC,CASSRRGPGTASYEQYF
TRBJ2-2,TRBV12-3/TRBV12-4,.,.,TGTGCCAGCAGCGGAGAGGCCGGGGAGCTGTTTTTT,CASSGEAGELFF